This T cell receptor beta chain was observed in a study of T cell changes during pregnancy in multiple sclerosis (dated by TCRdb to about 2019). Some background on the complete study: In women with multiple sclerosis, the researchers looked at how the T cell repertoire shifted as pregnancy progressed.

Worth noting for this clone: No antigen is known for it. Per-nucleotide qualities are absent, and no much larger clonotype sits a single base away.

From a lookup of the germline V gene (reference sequence), CDR1 and CDR2 are LNHDA and SQIVND. V has 7 bases trimmed and J has 7 bases trimmed; junction bases matching no gene number 12. From the cysteine up to the phenylalanine, the CDR3 has a length of 14 residues. Left in the record is the CDR3 DNA by itself, 42 bases read in frame from the first base. Libraries came from the immunoSEQ multiplex PCR assay. TCRdb retrieved this table from immuneACCESS and kept in-frame rearrangements only. Not all clones are present; in checked studies, unresolved V genes account for under half, and no reason is known for the remainder. The sample records over 100,000 clones, about 90% of which are singletons. Of the sample, 1.5% is held by the ten largest clones.

The sequence was collected from a female donor with multiple sclerosis, enrolled in a pregnancy study. The chain couples TRBV19 to TRBJ1-2; 7 central bases correspond to TRBD1. Sequenced here: peripheral blood, sampled in the third trimester of pregnancy. The CDR3 amino acid sequence is: CASNAWAGGGGYTF. The sequence in DNA is TGTGCCAGTAACGCCTGGGCAGGGGGAGGTGGCTACACCTTC.